This T cell receptor beta chain is from a study of response to subunit inactivated influenza vaccine. MiXCR, run by TCRdb on the RT-PCR reads, gives a single entry per CDR3 protein. The table shows more than 500,000 distinct CDR3 sequences, with 10% to 12% occurring only once. Another study also made use of these data, one on T cells expressing NK-cell markers. Per that study: cDNA encoding TCR beta was synthesized via 5'RACE template switching incorporating UMIs. Once again these clonotypes came out on top in the CD3+CD56-NKG2C+ fraction of four donors.

Sequencing used PBMCs from blood, obtained on the day of vaccination. The receptor's source is a man aged 50 to 59 who received an inactivated influenza vaccine.

This CDR3 is CASWGRGYTGELFF. CDR3 in DNA: TGTGCCAGCTGGGGCAGGGGGTACACCGGGGAGCTGTTTTTT. This sequence joins TRBV28 and TRBJ2-2; 7 positions match TRBD1. J gave up 3 bases and V 8 bases, and 6 bases lay outside the gene matches. CDR1 and CDR2 (germline): MDHEN, SYDVKM. The CDR3 totals 14 residues.